What follows is one T cell receptor beta chain and its context. Its antigen has not been determined. Within one base of it there is no much larger clone, and no base qualities were kept. These data belong to a study of OX40 agonist ivuxolimab in advanced cancers. About the study as a whole: The costimulatory receptor OX40 (CD134) was targeted by ivuxolimab, a fully human IgG2 agonistic monoclonal antibody. Intravenous ivuxolimab was administered to patients every 2 weeks at six dose levels: 0.01, 0.1, 0.3, 1.5, 3 and 10 mg/kg. The point of sequencing TCRbeta in the periphery was to test whether ivuxolimab changed TCR sequence diversity and drove clonal T-cell expansion. Prior anti-PD-1, anti-PD-L1 or anti-CTLA-4 therapy was permitted, and checkpoint inhibitors had been received by less than 45% of dose-escalation patients. The paper covers the monotherapy dose-escalation part of the phase I ivuxolimab trial, which included N of about 56 patients. Three dose-escalation patients achieved partial responses, one with hepatocellular carcinoma and two with cutaneous melanoma. The dose-escalation cohort was about 83% male with a mean age of about 60 years, ranging from about 23 to 85. Of the roughly 50 dose-escalation patients, hepatocellular carcinoma was present in about 20, melanoma in some 15, renal cell carcinoma in 9 and head and neck cancer in 9. Here is what the overall study found, with its caveats: Low levels of normalized T-cell clonal expansion were also seen in some patients who did not respond. After ivuxolimab, more expanded clones were found on average in CD8+ T cells than in CD4+ T cells. At doses of 0.1 to 3.0 mg/kg, clonal expansion of both CD4+ and CD8+ T cells in blood was seen between baseline and week 6. In the 0.1-3.0 mg/kg groups, partial responders were among the patients with the lowest normalized peripheral clonal expansion, particularly in CD8+ T cells. Which antigens the clonally expanded peripheral T cells were specific for was not determined.

For sequencing of the TCRbeta CDR3 region, genomic DNA was extracted from the sorted cells. The immunoSEQ Assay was used for sequencing of TCRbeta CDR3 regions. Entries here come from immuneACCESS through TCRdb and include only in-frame sequences with V and J called. Some clones fail to appear in such tables; in the studies checked, an unresolved V gene covers under half of the shortfall, and the cause of the remainder is unknown. Present in this sample are roughly 70,000 clones, about 82% of which were seen just once. Together, the top ten hold 6.5% to 7.5% of the sample. Taken from cysteine to phenylalanine, the CDR3 has 15 residues. Only the CDR3 region is kept as DNA, spanning 45 bases read in frame from base 1. From a lookup of the germline V gene, CDR1 and CDR2 are SGHRS and YFSETQ. The trim is 4 bases for V and 3 bases for J, with a gap of 13 bases between the germline ends. The trial excluded patients who had a history of autoimmune disease or who were on systemic immunosuppression. Peripheral blood for TCR sequencing was collected from all dose cohorts at baseline, on cycle 4 day 1, and on cycle 7 day 1. The samples were taken from a phase I, first-in-human, multicenter, open-label dose-escalation trial of ivuxolimab. The trial enrolled adults with locally advanced or metastatic head and neck squamous cell, hepatocellular, melanoma or renal cell carcinoma. Before TCR sequencing, CD4+ and CD8+ T cells were separately sorted from peripheral blood.

The chain links TRBV5-1 with TRBJ1-4; no D segment can be confidently identified. The source was CD4+ or CD8+ T cells sorted from blood, collected in a trial of the OX40 agonist ivuxolimab. This TCR was sampled from an adult with an advanced solid tumor such as melanoma, head and neck, liver or kidney cancer. CDR3 region: CASSPERGANEKLFF. Here is the DNA: TGCGCCAGCAGCCCTGAACGGGGAGCTAATGAAAAACTGTTTTTT.